The 29 T cell receptor beta chains below come from one sample, sequenced in a study of graft-versus-host responses after intestinal transplantation. TCRdb keeps only in-frame clones here, not all; method: immunoSEQ multiplex PCR. The profile covers 90,000 to 95,000 clones, with over 85% appearing a single time and 0.4% to 0.6% taken by the ten largest. These TCRs are of unknown antigen specificity. This specimen consisted of unstimulated CD8+ T cells sorted from spleen or lymph node cells, obtained before intestinal transplant. The receptors come from a human donor who received an intestinal transplant.

The chain combines TRBV4-3 with TRBJ2-7; possible D gene TRBD2, 6 bases. CDR3 length equals 13 residues. Germline V lookup: CDR1 LGHNA, CDR2 YSLEER. V was cut by 0 bases and J by 4 bases, with 7 bases left in between. Here the CDR3 reads CASSQEGGYEQYF. The CDR3 nucleotides read TGCGCCAGCAGCCAAGAGGGGGGTTACGAGCAGTACTTC.

CDR3 sequence: CASSQDRGPNSPLHF. The CDR3 coding sequence is TGCGCCAGCAGCCAAGATCGCGGGCCCAATTCACCCCTCCACTTT. The chain couples TRBV4-3 to TRBJ1-6; no reliable D call. Germline assignment: CDR1 LGHNA and CDR2 YSLEER. This CDR3 is 15 amino acids long. The V gene lost 0 bases and the J gene lost 7 bases, with 10 bases spanning the gap.

The J gene is TRBJ2-3, the V gene TRBV5-5; D unclear. Per the germline V gene, CDR1 is SGHKS and CDR2 is YYEKEE (reference sequence). CDR3 length equals 14 residues. V was clipped by 2 bases and J by 2 bases, with 9 bases between them. The CDR3 DNA sequence: TGTGCCAGCAGCTTCCTCTCAGACACAGATACGCAGTATTTT. The encoded protein is CASSFLSDTDTQYF.

This sequence joins TRBV4-1 and TRBJ2-1; 10 bases map to TRBD2. V gave up 8 bases and J gave up 9 bases; unmatched junction bases: 16. The CDR3 is 16 residues long. Germline CDR1 reads MGHRA; CDR2 reads YSYEKL. CDR3 in DNA: TGCGCCAGCGGACACAGCGGGGGGGGAGCCCCTACTGAGCAGTTCTTC. Protein: CASGHSGGGAPTEQFF.

This chain uses TRBV30 with TRBJ2-3, with 10 bases lining up with TRBD2. The CDR3 runs to 14 residues. Germline V gene sequence: CDR1 GTSNPN, CDR2 SVGIG (reference sequence). With V trimmed by 3 bases and J by 5 bases, 5 bases remained unmatched. CDR3 amino acids: CAWSFSGGKDTQYF. CDR3 DNA sequence: TGTGCCTGGAGCTTTAGCGGGGGGAAAGATACGCAGTATTTT. The full variable domain, with the rest looked up from reference TRBV30 and TRBJ2-3, is SQTIHQWPATLVQPVGSPLSLECTVEGTSNPNLYWYRQAAGRGLQLLFYSVGIGQISSEVPQNLSASRPQDRQFILSSKKLLLSDSGFYLCAWSFSGGKDTQYFGPGTRLTVL.

The chain has TRBV27 and TRBJ2-7; maybe TRBD2 (6 bases). This CDR3 is 15 amino acids long. V was shortened by 5 bases and J by 3 bases, with 17 bases between the two germline ends. Germline CDR1 and CDR2: MNHEY and SMNVEV (reference sequence). The CDR3 region has the DNA TGTGCCAGCAGTCCATTAGCGAAGGGAGGCTACGAGCAGTACTTC. It specifies CASSPLAKGGYEQYF.

The rearrangement uses TRBV4-1 and TRBJ1-1; D is uncertain. CDR3 length: 16 residues. Per the germline V gene, CDR1 is MGHRA and CDR2 is YSYEKL. Trimming took 3 bases from V and 3 from J, leaving 17 bases between them. The CDR3 DNA reads TGCGCCAGCAGCCAGGCACCGTCCGGAGCCGACACTGAAGCTTTCTTT. Residues: CASSQAPSGADTEAFF.

The gene calls are TRBV4-2 and TRBJ2-5, with D maybe TRBD1 (5 bases). The J call is doubtful: the DNA matches TRBJ2-7 better. Germline V gene data show CDR1 as LGHNA and CDR2 as YNFKEQ. This CDR3 comprises 15 residues. The CDR3 here is CASSTQGGGSYEQYF. CDR3 sequence (DNA): TGTGCCAGCAGCACTCAGGGTGGTGGCTCCTACGAGCAGTACTTC.

This clone turned up a few times. The chain uses TRBV19 and TRBJ1-1; D is perhaps TRBD1 (6 bases). Germline assignment: CDR1 LNHDA and CDR2 SQIVND (reference sequence). The CDR3 spans 15 residues. V was trimmed by 3 bases and J by 1 base, leaving 12 bases between them. CDR3 sequence reads: CASSIVGRGNTEAFF. DNA of the CDR3: TGTGCCAGTAGTATTGTTGGCAGGGGGAACACTGAAGCTTTCTTT.

The V call is TRBV4-3, the J call TRBJ2-7, with D maybe TRBD2 (6 bases). The CDR3 extends over 15 amino acids. Trimming took off 1 base at V and 6 bases at J, with 16 bases between the two ends. The germline V gene encodes CDR1 LGHNA and CDR2 YSLEER. Here the CDR3 DNA reads TGCGCCAGCAGCCAAGCATGGGGGGTAGGAGGCGAGCAGTACTTC. Its translation: CASSQAWGVGGEQYF.

This clone has just one count. The same CDR3 also results from other DNA sequences found in this sample. The V gene is TRBV9, the J gene TRBJ1-4; D not certain. This CDR3 region has 13 residues. CDR1 and CDR2 from the germline V gene are SGDLS and YYNGEE. Trimming pared 2 bases from V and 4 bases from J, leaving 6 bases between. The CDR3 sequence is CASSVGLNEKLFF. The CDR3 nucleotides read TGTGCCAGCAGCGTCGGACTTAATGAAAAACTGTTTTTT.

The chain carries TRBV19 and TRBJ2-1, with D unclear. The germline CDR1 and CDR2 sequences are LNHDA and SQIVND (reference sequence). V was pared by 3 bases and J by 0 bases, with 12 bases between. The CDR3 extends over 16 amino acids. The CDR3 sequence is CASSISVASSYNEQFF. In nucleotides, the CDR3 is TGTGCCAGTAGTATCTCGGTAGCCAGCTCCTACAATGAGCAGTTCTTC.

The rearrangement joins TRBV9 to TRBJ1-1, with 7 bases identical to TRBD1. V gave up 0 bases and J gave up 3 bases; unmatched junction bases: 11. This CDR3 comprises 17 residues. Germline assignment: CDR1 SGDLS and CDR2 YYNGEE. The CDR3 sequence: CASSVGTPGTVYTEAFF. The CDR3 region has the DNA TGTGCCAGCAGCGTAGGAACCCCCGGGACAGTCTACACTGAAGCTTTCTTT.

V is TRBV6-1 and J is TRBJ1-1; D is undetermined. CDR3 length equals 15 residues. The V gene lost 5 bases and the J gene lost 3 bases, with 16 bases spanning the gap. CDR1 and CDR2 (germline): MNHNS, SASEGT. The DNA of the CDR3 is TGTGCCAGCAGTCCCCTCGGTATGGGCGACACTGAAGCTTTCTTT. It translates to CASSPLGMGDTEAFF.

The rearrangement links TRBV6-1 to TRBJ2-2, with D maybe TRBD1 (6 bases). Per germline, CDR1 MNHNS and CDR2 SASEGT. The germline V and J ends were trimmed by 0 bases and 5 bases, with 13 bases remaining between them. The CDR3 length is 16 residues. The CDR3 DNA reads as TGTGCCAGCAGTGAAGCCACAGGGATAGGGACCGGGGAGCTGTTTTTT. Protein product: CASSEATGIGTGELFF.

This chain joins TRBV5-6 and TRBJ2-7, with 7 bases aligning to TRBD1. Germline values: CDR1 SGHDT, CDR2 YYEEEE. V trimming: 0 bases; J trimming: 1 base; junction bases outside the gene matches: 13. The CDR3 extends over 18 amino acids. In nucleotides, the CDR3 is TGTGCCAGCAGCTTGGACAGGGGTTTTCTGTCCGATTCCTACGAGCAGTACTTC. As protein: CASSLDRGFLSDSYEQYF.

This chain links TRBV2 with TRBJ2-7, with 10 bases lining up with TRBD2. CDR1 and CDR2 from the germline V gene are SNHLY and FYNNEI. V trimming: 0 bases; J trimming: 2 bases; junction bases outside the gene matches: 7. The CDR3 spans 17 residues. This CDR3 reads CASSEAPGLAITYEQYF. The CDR3 bases are TGTGCCAGCAGTGAAGCGCCGGGACTAGCGATAACCTACGAGCAGTACTTC.

This chain uses TRBV19 with TRBJ1-5; a possible D gene is TRBD1 (5 bases). CDR1 LNHDA and CDR2 SQIVND come from the germline V gene (reference sequence). The length of the CDR3 is 15 residues. Trimming shortened V by 4 bases and J by 5 bases, and 15 bases separated the two germline ends. CDR3 region: CASSTSTGPYQPQHF. The CDR3 region has the DNA TGTGCCAGTAGTACGAGCACAGGACCTTATCAGCCCCAGCATTTT.

The V gene is TRBV9, the J gene TRBJ2-5, with D tentatively TRBD1 (5 bases). Germline-derived CDR1 and CDR2 are SGDLS and YYNGEE. CDR3 size: 15 residues. V was cut by 0 bases and J by 5 bases, with 14 bases left in between. Written as DNA, the CDR3 is TGTGCCAGCAGCGTAGGAGTTGGGGCTGGGGAGACCCAGTACTTC. Protein product: CASSVGVGAGETQYF.

The V call is TRBV30, the J call TRBJ1-5, with 7 bases matching TRBD1. Trimming at V came to 2 bases and at J to 1 base, leaving 5 bases not matched to a gene. The CDR3 length is 15 residues. Germline CDR1 reads GTSNPN; CDR2 reads SVGIG (reference sequence). The CDR3 region has the DNA TGTGCCTGGAGTATAGGGACAGTGAGCAATCAGCCCCAGCATTTT. Its translation: CAWSIGTVSNQPQHF.

To note about this clone: The same CDR3 arises from other DNA sequences in this sample as well. The gene calls are TRBV19 and TRBJ1-1; TRBD1 matches 8 bases. With 2 bases clipped from V and 1 base from J, the junction kept 0 bases outside the gene matches. The germline CDR1 and CDR2 sequences are LNHDA and SQIVND (reference sequence). This CDR3 has 14 residues. CDR3 DNA: TGTGCCAGTAGTATACAGGGGGCGAACACTGAAGCTTTCTTT. Translation gives CASSIQGANTEAFF.

The chain joins TRBV4-3 to TRBJ1-5, with D maybe TRBD1 (6 bases). Germline V gene lookup returns CDR1 LGHNA and CDR2 YSLEER. V was trimmed by 2 bases and J by 7 bases, leaving 9 bases between them. This CDR3 has 13 residues. Here the CDR3 reads CASSQSGAQPQHF. The CDR3 DNA reads TGCGCCAGCAGCCAATCAGGGGCCCAGCCCCAGCATTTT.

The J gene is TRBJ2-7, the V gene TRBV5-5, with 11 bases that match TRBD1. Germline assignment: CDR1 SGHKS and CDR2 YYEKEE (reference sequence). CDR3 size: 14 residues. V gave up 6 bases and J gave up 3 bases; unmatched junction bases: 5. The CDR3 protein is CASKWGQGDYEQYF. For the CDR3, the DNA is TGTGCCAGCAAATGGGGACAGGGGGACTACGAGCAGTACTTC.

The genes are TRBV28 and TRBJ2-1, with 10 positions matching TRBD2. From germline, CDR1 is MDHEN and CDR2 SYDVKM. The J segment lost 4 bases and the V segment lost 4 bases, leaving 4 bases of the junction unmatched. The CDR3 has 15 residues. The CDR3 protein is CASSSEAGGYNEQFF. The CDR3 coding sequence is TGTGCCAGCAGTTCAGAAGCGGGAGGGTACAATGAGCAGTTCTTC.

As DNA, the CDR3 is TGTGCCAGCAGCTGGTGGACTAGCGGGTACGGCACAGATACGCAGTATTTT. It translates to CASSWWTSGYGTDTQYF. The chain joins TRBV5-6 to TRBJ2-3, with TRBD2 identical over 11 bases. CDR3 length: 17 residues. V trimming: 3 bases; J trimming: 1 base; junction bases outside the gene matches: 7. The germline CDR1 and CDR2 sequences are SGHDT and YYEEEE.

The chain uses TRBV19 and TRBJ1-5, with 9 bases matching TRBD1. The germline CDR1 and CDR2 sequences are LNHDA and SQIVND (reference sequence). The CDR3 consists of 15 residues. J was trimmed by 5 bases and V by 2 bases; bases with no gene match: 4. CDR3 protein: CASSIMWTGDQPQHF. CDR3 nucleotide sequence: TGTGCCAGTAGTATAATGTGGACAGGGGATCAGCCCCAGCATTTT.

The J gene is TRBJ1-2, the V gene TRBV23-1; the D is unclear. TRBV23-1 is an ORF, with its function uncertain. V was cut by 3 bases and J by 2 bases, with 7 bases left in between. There are 13 residues in the CDR3. CDR3: CASSQPGNYGYTF. The CDR3 nucleotides read TGCGCCAGCAGTCAGCCCGGGAACTATGGCTACACCTTC.

The V gene is TRBV29-1, the J gene TRBJ1-1; 12 bases line up with TRBD1. There are 18 residues in the CDR3. The germline V gene has CDR1 SQVTM and CDR2 ANQGSEA. V trimming: 6 bases; J trimming: 8 bases; junction bases outside the gene matches: 22. CDR3 residues: CSVPMPGQGASVAFEAFF. The CDR3 region has the DNA TGCAGCGTCCCGATGCCGGGACAGGGGGCCTCAGTTGCATTCGAAGCTTTCTTT.

This sequence joins TRBV10-2 and TRBJ1-1; D gene ambiguous. CDR1 and CDR2 from the germline V gene are WSHSY and SAAADI. This CDR3 contains 14 residues. Trimming took off 2 bases at V and 1 base at J, with 8 bases between the two ends. CDR3: CASSETATNTEAFF. In DNA form, the CDR3 reads TGCGCCAGCAGTGAGACAGCAACGAACACTGAAGCTTTCTTT.